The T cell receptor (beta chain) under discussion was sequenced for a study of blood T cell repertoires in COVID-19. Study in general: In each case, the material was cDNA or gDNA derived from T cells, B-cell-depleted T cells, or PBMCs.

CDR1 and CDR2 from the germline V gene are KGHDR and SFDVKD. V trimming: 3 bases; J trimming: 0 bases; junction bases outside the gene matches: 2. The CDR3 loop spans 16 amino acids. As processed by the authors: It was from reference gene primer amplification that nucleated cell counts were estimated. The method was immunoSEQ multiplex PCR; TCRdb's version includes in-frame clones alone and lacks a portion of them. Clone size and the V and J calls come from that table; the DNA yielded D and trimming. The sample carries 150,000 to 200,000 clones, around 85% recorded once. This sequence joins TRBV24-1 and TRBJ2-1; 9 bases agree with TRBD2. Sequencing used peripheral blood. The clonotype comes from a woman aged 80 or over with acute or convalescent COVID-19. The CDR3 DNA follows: TGTGCCACCAGTGATCGTAGCGGGAGCTCCTACAATGAGCAGTTCTTC. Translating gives CATSDRSGSSYNEQFF.